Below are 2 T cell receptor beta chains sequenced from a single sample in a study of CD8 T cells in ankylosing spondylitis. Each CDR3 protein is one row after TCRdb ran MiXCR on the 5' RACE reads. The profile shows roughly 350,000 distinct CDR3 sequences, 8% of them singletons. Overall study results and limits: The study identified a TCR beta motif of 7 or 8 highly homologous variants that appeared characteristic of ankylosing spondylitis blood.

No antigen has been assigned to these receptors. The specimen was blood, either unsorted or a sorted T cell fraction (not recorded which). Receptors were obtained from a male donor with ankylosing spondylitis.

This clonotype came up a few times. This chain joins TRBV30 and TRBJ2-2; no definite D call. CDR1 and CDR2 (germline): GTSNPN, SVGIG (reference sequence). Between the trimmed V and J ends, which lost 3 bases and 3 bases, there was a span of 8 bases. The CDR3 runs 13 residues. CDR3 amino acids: CAWSLLDTGELFF. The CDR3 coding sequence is TGTGCCTGGAGCCTCCTAGACACCGGGGAGCTGTTTTTT.

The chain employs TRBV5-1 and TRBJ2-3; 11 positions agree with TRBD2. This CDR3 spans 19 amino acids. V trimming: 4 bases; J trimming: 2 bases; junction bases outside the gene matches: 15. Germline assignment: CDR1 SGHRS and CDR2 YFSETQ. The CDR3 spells CASSTLTSSGRPLTDTQYF. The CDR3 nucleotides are TGCGCCAGCAGCACCCTTACCTCTAGCGGGAGGCCCCTCACAGATACGCAGTATTTT.